These 29 T cell receptor beta chains share one sample of origin, sequenced in a study of OX40 agonist ivuxolimab in advanced cancers. Data came from immunoSEQ multiplex PCR; TCRdb stores just in-frame clones and leaves some out. Of about 50,000 clones in the sample, less than 90% were seen once. Source: CD4+ or CD8+ T cells sorted from blood, taken in a trial of the OX40 agonist ivuxolimab. These receptors all stem from an adult with an advanced solid tumor such as melanoma, head and neck, liver or kidney cancer.

In its sample, this clone was seen once. The V call is TRBV7-6, the J call TRBJ2-3; D ambiguous. Germline V lookup: CDR1 SGHVS, CDR2 FNYEAQ. The CDR3 sequence is 15 residues long. Trimming took 0 bases from V and 1 from J, leaving 8 bases between them. CDR3 protein: CASSLAGLGTDTQYF. For the CDR3, the DNA is TGTGCCAGCAGCTTAGCAGGGTTGGGCACAGATACGCAGTATTTT.

The chain combines TRBV5-4 with TRBJ2-1; possibly TRBD1 or TRBD2 for D (6 bases each). The CDR3 spans 15 residues. V gave up 0 bases and J gave up 6 bases, with 13 bases separating them. Germline-derived CDR1 and CDR2 are SGHNT and YYREEE (reference sequence). The CDR3: CASSLGGAGRNEQFF. The CDR3 DNA follows: TGTGCCAGCAGCTTGGGGGGGGCTGGGCGCAATGAGCAGTTCTTC.

The chain has TRBV4-1 and TRBJ1-6, with D unresolved. CDR3 length: 15 residues. V was clipped by 1 base and J by 9 bases, with 13 bases between them. The V gene's germline CDR1 is MGHRA and CDR2 YSYEKL. The CDR3 bases are TGCGCCAGCAGCCAAGTTTGGGAGGCTAGTTCACCCCTCCACTTT. Translated: CASSQVWEASSPLHF.

V and J are TRBV12-5 and TRBJ1-3; D ambiguous. Trimming removed 9 bases at V and 0 bases at J, with 9 bases between. This CDR3 is built from 13 residues. Germline V gene data show CDR1 as LGHNT and CDR2 as FRNRAP. The DNA for the CDR3 is TGTGCTAGCAACACCAACTCTGGAAACACCATATATTTT. Its protein product is CASNTNSGNTIYF.

The chain is built from TRBV7-9 and TRBJ2-7; no definite D call. CDR1 SEHNR and CDR2 FQNEAQ come from the germline V gene (reference sequence). The CDR3 consists of 11 residues. V dropped 0 bases and J dropped 6 bases, with 3 bases sitting between them. The CDR3 nucleotides read TGTGCCAGCAGCTTAGCCCTCGAGCAGTACTTC. Protein sequence: CASSLALEQYF.

The rearrangement links TRBV6-5 to TRBJ1-1; the D is unclear. The length of the CDR3 is 14 residues. Germline CDR1 is MNHEY and CDR2 is SVGAGI. The V end lost 2 bases, the J end lost 4 bases, and 11 bases lay between the germline ends. CDR3 nucleotide sequence: TGTGCCAGCAGTTACGGATTGGGGAGCACTGAAGCTTTCTTT. This encodes CASSYGLGSTEAFF.

The gene calls are TRBV7-8 and TRBJ1-3; a possible D gene is TRBD1 (6 bases). Trimming removed 6 bases at V and 2 bases at J, with 11 bases between. The CDR3 length is 14 residues. Germline V gives CDR1 SGHVS, CDR2 FQNEAQ. This chain's CDR3 is CASRREGAGNTIYF. The CDR3 DNA follows: TGTGCCAGCAGGCGAGAGGGGGCTGGAAACACCATATATTTT.

The genes are TRBV6-5 and TRBJ1-5, with D hard to call. The germline V gene has CDR1 MNHEY and CDR2 SVGAGI. The CDR3 is 13 amino acids. Trimming cost V 4 bases and J 1 base, with 5 bases left between them. CDR3 in DNA: TGTGCCAGCAGTTTTGACAGCAATCAGCCCCAGCATTTT. Its protein product is CASSFDSNQPQHF.

CDR3 residues: CASSLNQLANTGELFF. CDR3 DNA sequence: TGTGCCAGCAGCTTAAACCAACTAGCGAACACCGGGGAGCTGTTTTTT. The rearrangement uses TRBV11-1 and TRBJ2-2; tentative D call: TRBD2 (5 bases). Germline CDR1 SGHAT, CDR2 FQDESV (reference sequence). The CDR3 consists of 16 residues. With 2 bases removed from V and 0 bases from J, the gap between germline ends came to 10 bases.

The rearrangement joins TRBV18 to TRBJ2-3, with D unresolved. Trimming shortened V by 4 bases and J by 0 bases, and 8 bases separated the two germline ends. Looked up from germline, CDR1 is KGHSH and CDR2 is LQKENI. The CDR3 extends over 14 amino acids. CDR3 in amino acids: CASSLSRSTDTQYF. CDR3 DNA sequence: TGTGCCAGCTCACTCTCTAGGAGCACAGATACGCAGTATTTT.

The gene calls are TRBV4-1 and TRBJ1-4; D gene unclear. This CDR3 is 13 amino acids long. Germline V gene lookup returns CDR1 MGHRA and CDR2 YSYEKL. V lost 4 bases to trimming and J lost 5 bases, with 8 bases between them. CDR3 protein: CASSRWQNEKLFF. In DNA form, the CDR3 reads TGCGCCAGCAGCCGGTGGCAGAATGAAAAACTGTTTTTT.

V usage is TRBV7-2 and J usage is TRBJ2-7; perhaps TRBD1 as D (6 bases). CDR3 length: 13 amino acids. Trimming removed 1 base at V and 4 bases at J, with 8 bases between. Germline lookup yields CDR1 SGHTA and CDR2 FQGNSA. The CDR3 loop reads CASSLGTEYEQYF. CDR3 coding DNA: TGTGCCAGCAGCTTAGGGACAGAATACGAGCAGTACTTC.

The chain has TRBV7-8 and TRBJ1-2; 9 nucleotides match TRBD1. Germline V gives CDR1 SGHVS, CDR2 FQNEAQ. The CDR3 totals 14 residues. The trim removed 6 bases at V and 8 bases at J, leaving 10 bases unmatched. The CDR3 loop is CASSLDRGTQGYTF. CDR3 DNA sequence: TGTGCCAGCAGTCTGGACAGGGGAACTCAGGGCTACACCTTC.

The chain uses TRBV6-6 and TRBJ1-6; D is undetermined. The length of the CDR3 is 14 residues. The germline V and J ends were trimmed by 2 bases and 5 bases, with 7 bases remaining between them. Germline V gene data show CDR1 as MNHNY and CDR2 as SVGAGI (reference sequence). The CDR3 spells CASSYGRNNSPLHF. CDR3 bases: TGTGCCAGCAGTTACGGTCGGAATAATTCACCCCTCCACTTT.

The chain links TRBV4-3 to TRBJ1-2; unclear D gene. Germline CDR1 LGHNA, CDR2 YSLEER. The CDR3 extends over 14 amino acids. Trimming cost V 0 bases and J 4 bases, with 9 bases left between them. This CDR3 is CASSQERGSYGYTF. CDR3 DNA: TGCGCCAGCAGCCAAGAGCGAGGCTCCTATGGCTACACCTTC.

V gene TRBV5-1 combines with J gene TRBJ1-3; D call uncertain. The CDR3 has 13 amino acids. V was clipped by 4 bases and J by 4 bases, with 9 bases between them. CDR1 is SGHRS and CDR2 is YFSETQ in the germline V gene. The CDR3 loop is CASSGESGNTIYF. CDR3 sequence (DNA): TGCGCCAGCAGCGGGGAATCGGGAAACACCATATATTTT.

This clone was observed a handful of times. This rearrangement joins TRBV25-1 to TRBJ1-2; D is ambiguous. The CDR3 is 15 residues long. V shed 3 bases and J shed 6 bases, with 17 bases lying between them. Germline assignment: CDR1 MGHDK and CDR2 SYGVNS. CDR3: CASSDLQARVDGYTF. In nucleotides, the CDR3 is TGTGCCAGCAGTGATCTGCAGGCGCGGGTAGATGGCTACACCTTC.

This chain connects TRBV28 to TRBJ2-7; D is undetermined. V was trimmed by 3 bases and J by 2 bases, leaving 8 bases between them. From germline, CDR1 is MDHEN and CDR2 SYDVKM. This CDR3 is 13 amino acids long. The CDR3 coding sequence is TGTGCCAGCAGTTTTGTTAGGGCCTACGAGCAGTACTTC. This sequence encodes CASSFVRAYEQYF.

This clone was detected a few times. This chain links TRBV11-2 with TRBJ1-2, with TRBD1 matching 9 bases. V trimming: 5 bases; J trimming: 4 bases; junction bases outside the gene matches: 11. From germline, CDR1 is SGHAT and CDR2 FQNNGV. This CDR3 is 16 amino acids long. The CDR3 sequence: CASSPPGQGSGYGYTF. CDR3 in DNA: TGTGCCAGCAGCCCACCGGGACAGGGAAGCGGCTATGGCTACACCTTC. Full variable domain (rest looked up from reference TRBV11-2 and TRBJ1-2): EAGVAQSPRYKIIEKRQSVAFWCNPISGHATLYWYQQILGQGPKLLIQFQNNGVVDDSQLPKDRFSAERLKGVDSTLKIQPAKLEDSAVYLCASSPPGQGSGYGYTFGSGTRLTVV.

The rearrangement links TRBV5-6 to TRBJ2-1; 11 nucleotides match TRBD2. Germline CDR1 reads SGHDT; CDR2 reads YYEEEE. V shed 0 bases and J 4 bases; nucleotides not matched to a gene: 3. The CDR3 runs to 16 residues. CDR3 region: CASSLGGTSGYNEQFF. The CDR3, as DNA: TGTGCCAGCAGCTTGGGCGGGACTAGCGGTTACAATGAGCAGTTCTTC.

The CDR3 nucleotides are TGCGCCAGCAGCCAAGGGGACAGGGAAACAGATACGCAGTATTTT. Protein sequence: CASSQGDRETDTQYF. The genes are TRBV4-1 and TRBJ2-3, with TRBD1 identical over 9 bases. The junction had 2 bases not matched to a gene; V was cut back by 1 base and J by 3 bases. Germline loops: CDR1 MGHRA, CDR2 YSYEKL. There are 15 residues in the CDR3.

This chain joins TRBV28 and TRBJ1-3; TRBD1 matches at 7 bases. CDR1 and CDR2 from the germline V gene are MDHEN and SYDVKM. The CDR3 runs to 12 residues. The V segment lost 3 bases and the J segment 8 bases; nucleotides outside the gene matches: 1. The DNA of the CDR3 is TGTGCCAGCAGTTTCAGGGGGGACACCATATATTTT. This sequence encodes CASSFRGDTIYF.

The V call is TRBV4-2, the J call TRBJ2-3, with TRBD2 matching 10 bases. Germline V lookup: CDR1 LGHNA, CDR2 YNFKEQ. The V gene end was trimmed by 1 base and the J gene end by 5 bases; junction bases not matched to a gene: 6. The CDR3 is 16 amino acids. The CDR3 DNA is TGTGCCAGCAGCCAAGGTCAGCTAGCGGGAGAAGATACGCAGTATTTT. Translation: CASSQGQLAGEDTQYF.

The chain joins TRBV5-1 to TRBJ2-1; the match to TRBD1 covers 10 bases. Germline V gene data show CDR1 as SGHRS and CDR2 as YFSETQ. The CDR3 contains 15 residues. V trimming: 4 bases; J trimming: 2 bases; junction bases outside the gene matches: 3. The DNA for the CDR3 is TGCGCCAGCAGCACAGGACAGGGGGCCTACAATGAGCAGTTCTTC. As protein: CASSTGQGAYNEQFF.

V gene TRBV29-1 combines with J gene TRBJ1-3, with TRBD1 matching 9 bases. With 6 bases clipped from V and 14 bases from J, the junction kept 11 bases outside the gene matches. Germline assignment: CDR1 SQVTM and CDR2 ANQGSEA. The CDR3 extends over 12 amino acids. CDR3 region: CSVEKGQGHLYF. The CDR3 bases are TGCAGCGTGGAAAAGGGACAGGGACATCTATATTTT.

The chain joins TRBV6-5 to TRBJ2-1, with TRBD2 identical over 10 bases. Germline-derived CDR1 and CDR2 are MNHEY and SVGAGI. The J segment lost 5 bases and the V segment lost 4 bases, leaving 8 bases of the junction unmatched. This CDR3 is 16 amino acids long. CDR3 amino acids: CASSSPRTSGNNEQFF. DNA for the CDR3: TGTGCCAGCAGTTCTCCGAGGACTAGCGGTAACAATGAGCAGTTCTTC.

The chain links TRBV2 to TRBJ1-1, with a possible D match to TRBD1 (5 bases). Trimming removed 7 bases at V and 2 bases at J, with 14 bases between. CDR1 and CDR2 (germline): SNHLY, FYNNEI. This CDR3 contains 14 residues. The CDR3 coding sequence is TGTGCCAGCACCCAGGGACCACATAACACTGAAGCTTTCTTT. It translates to CASTQGPHNTEAFF.

This chain joins TRBV30 and TRBJ2-1; TRBD2 might be the D (6 bases). The CDR3 runs 12 residues. The V end was cut by 5 bases, the J end by 2 bases, with 7 bases between. Germline-derived CDR1 and CDR2 are GTSNPN and SVGIG (reference sequence). The CDR3 region has the DNA TGTGCCTGGTCGGGAGCCTACAATGAGCAGTTCTTC. This sequence encodes CAWSGAYNEQFF.

This chain uses TRBV10-3 with TRBJ2-2; 10 bases fit TRBD2. Trimming cost V 0 bases and J 6 bases; bases outside gene matches: 7. This CDR3 region has 17 residues. Germline CDR1 ENHRY, CDR2 SYGVKD. CDR3 in amino acids: CAISESRSGGDPGELFF. CDR3 nucleotides: TGTGCCATCAGTGAGTCGAGGAGCGGGGGGGATCCCGGGGAGCTGTTTTTT.